This section outlines one TCR beta chain sequence together with its context. Its specificity is not known. Each sample's TCRbeta library yielded on average around 40,000 productive templates. TCRdb's table, derived via immunoSEQ multiplex PCR, lists solely in-frame clones and lacks some. The sample lists about 10,000 clones; approximately 90% were seen once. The record originates from a study of STAT3 mutations in large granular lymphocyte leukemia. Study-wide results and caveats: In some patients, a small highly pathogenic clone possibly went undetected. In T-cell large granular lymphocyte leukemia, about half of patients showed multiple immunodominant subclonotypes.

V was clipped by 6 bases and J by 1 base, with 19 bases between them. The germline V gene encodes CDR1 SEHNR and CDR2 FQNEAQ (reference sequence). This CDR3 is built from 17 residues. The source of this sequence is a man in his 60s with T-cell large granular lymphocyte leukemia. Some clones in this sample may be carry-over from other donors' samples. The sample taken for sequencing was peripheral blood mononuclear cells. The chain uses TRBV7-9 and TRBJ1-5; D ambiguous. The CDR3 protein is CASSLGESSGSNQPQHF. CDR3 sequence (DNA): TGTGCCAGCAGTCTTGGGGAGTCCAGTGGGAGCAATCAGCCCCAGCATTTT.